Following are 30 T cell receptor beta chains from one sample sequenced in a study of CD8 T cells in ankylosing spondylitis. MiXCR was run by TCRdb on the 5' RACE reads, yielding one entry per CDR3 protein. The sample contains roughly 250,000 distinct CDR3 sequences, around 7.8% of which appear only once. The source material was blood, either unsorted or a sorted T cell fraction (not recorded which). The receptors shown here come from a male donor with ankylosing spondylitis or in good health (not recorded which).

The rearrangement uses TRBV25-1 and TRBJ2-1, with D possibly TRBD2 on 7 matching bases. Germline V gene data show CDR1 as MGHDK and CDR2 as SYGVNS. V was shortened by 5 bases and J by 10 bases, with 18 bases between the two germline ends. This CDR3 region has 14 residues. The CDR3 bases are TGTGCCAGCAGTTCTGGGGGGAGGGGGAGCGAGCAGTTCTTC. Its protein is CASSSGGRGSEQFF.

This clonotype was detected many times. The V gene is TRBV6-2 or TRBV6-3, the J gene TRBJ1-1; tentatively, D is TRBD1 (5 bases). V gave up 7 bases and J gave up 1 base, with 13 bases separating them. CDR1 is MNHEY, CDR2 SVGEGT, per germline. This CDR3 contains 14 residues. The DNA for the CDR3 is TGTGCCAGCATCGACGACGGACAGAACACTGAAGCTTTCTTT. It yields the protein CASIDDGQNTEAFF.

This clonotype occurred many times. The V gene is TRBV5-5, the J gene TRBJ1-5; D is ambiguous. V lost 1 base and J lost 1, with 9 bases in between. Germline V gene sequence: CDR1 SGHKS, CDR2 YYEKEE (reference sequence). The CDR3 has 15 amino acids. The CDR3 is CASSLRAASNQPQHF. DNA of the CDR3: TGTGCCAGCAGCTTGAGGGCCGCCAGCAATCAGCCCCAGCATTTT.

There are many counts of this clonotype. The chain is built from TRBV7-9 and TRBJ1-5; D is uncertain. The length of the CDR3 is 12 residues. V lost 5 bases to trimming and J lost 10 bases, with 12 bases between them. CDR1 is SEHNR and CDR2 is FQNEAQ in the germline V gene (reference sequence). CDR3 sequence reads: CASSPDLGPQHF. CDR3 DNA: TGTGCCAGCAGCCCAGATTTGGGACCCCAGCATTTT.

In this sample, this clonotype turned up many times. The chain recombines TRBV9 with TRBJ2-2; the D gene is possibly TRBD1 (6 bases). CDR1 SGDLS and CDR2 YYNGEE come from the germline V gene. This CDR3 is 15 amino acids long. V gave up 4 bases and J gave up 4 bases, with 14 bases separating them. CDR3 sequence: CASSTQDRSTGELFF. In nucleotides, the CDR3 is TGTGCCAGCAGCACCCAAGACAGGAGCACCGGGGAGCTGTTTTTT.

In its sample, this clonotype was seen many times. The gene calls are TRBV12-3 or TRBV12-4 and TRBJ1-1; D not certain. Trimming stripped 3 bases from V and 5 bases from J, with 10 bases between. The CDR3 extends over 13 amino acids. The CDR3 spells CASSFKSGTEAFF. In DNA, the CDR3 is TGTGCCAGCAGTTTCAAGTCGGGGACTGAAGCTTTCTTT.

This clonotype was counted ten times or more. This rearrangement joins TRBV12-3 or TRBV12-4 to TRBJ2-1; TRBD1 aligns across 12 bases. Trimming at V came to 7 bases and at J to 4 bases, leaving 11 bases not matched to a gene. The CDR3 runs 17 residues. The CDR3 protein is CASTPGTGGVGYNEQFF. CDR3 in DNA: TGTGCCAGCACCCCCGGGACAGGGGGCGTTGGATACAATGAGCAGTTCTTC.

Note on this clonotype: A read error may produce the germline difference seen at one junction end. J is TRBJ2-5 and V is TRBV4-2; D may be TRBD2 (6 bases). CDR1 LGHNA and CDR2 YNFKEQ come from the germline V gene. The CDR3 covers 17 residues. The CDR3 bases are TGTGCCATCAGCCCTGGGCTTCTCGGGAGAATCGGAGAGACCCAGTACTTC. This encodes CAISPGLLGRIGETQYF.

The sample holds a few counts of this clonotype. CDR3: CATSSPGGESNQPQHF. The CDR3 nucleotides read TGTGCCACCAGCAGCCCCGGGGGAGAAAGCAATCAGCCCCAGCATTTT. The V and J genes are TRBV15 and TRBJ1-5; a weak D match, TRBD1 (5 bases). The CDR3 totals 16 residues. V lost 3 bases and J lost 1, with 13 bases in between. CDR1 and CDR2 from the germline V gene are LNHNV and YYDKDF (reference sequence). The whole variable domain, remainder taken from reference TRBV15 and TRBJ1-5, is DAMVIQNPRYQVTQFGKPVTLSCSQTLNHNVMYWYQQKSSQAPKLLFHYYDKDFNNEADTPDNFQSRRPNTSFCFLDIRSPGLGDTAMYLCATSSPGGESNQPQHFGDGTRLSIL.

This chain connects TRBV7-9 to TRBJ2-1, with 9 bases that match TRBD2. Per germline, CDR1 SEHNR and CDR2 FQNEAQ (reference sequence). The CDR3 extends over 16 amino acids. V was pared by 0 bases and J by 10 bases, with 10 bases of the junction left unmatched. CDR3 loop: CASSLALGPSGTEQFF. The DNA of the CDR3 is TGTGCCAGCAGCTTAGCGCTAGGGCCTAGCGGGACAGAGCAGTTCTTC.

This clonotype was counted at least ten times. The CDR3 protein is CASSTMQGTKGETQYF. The CDR3 DNA follows: TGTGCCAGCAGCACGATGCAGGGAACGAAGGGAGAGACCCAGTACTTC. The chain recombines TRBV12-3 or TRBV12-4 with TRBJ2-5; D may be TRBD1 (5 bases). The CDR3 spans 16 residues. V dropped 6 bases and J dropped 4 bases, with 21 bases sitting between them.

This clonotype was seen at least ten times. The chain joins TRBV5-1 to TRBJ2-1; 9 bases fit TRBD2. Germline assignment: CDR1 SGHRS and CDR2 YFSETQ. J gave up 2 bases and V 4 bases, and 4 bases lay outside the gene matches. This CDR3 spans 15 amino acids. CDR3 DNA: TGCGCCAGCAGCCTGACTAGCGGCGCCTACAATGAGCAGTTCTTC. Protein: CASSLTSGAYNEQFF.

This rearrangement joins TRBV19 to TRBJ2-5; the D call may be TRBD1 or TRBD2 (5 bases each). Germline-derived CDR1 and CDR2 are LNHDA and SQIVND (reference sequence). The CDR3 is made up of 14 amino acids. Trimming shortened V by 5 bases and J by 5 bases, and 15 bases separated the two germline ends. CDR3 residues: CASSLGPGTETQYF. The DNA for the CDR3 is TGTGCCAGTAGTCTAGGCCCAGGGACCGAGACCCAGTACTTC.

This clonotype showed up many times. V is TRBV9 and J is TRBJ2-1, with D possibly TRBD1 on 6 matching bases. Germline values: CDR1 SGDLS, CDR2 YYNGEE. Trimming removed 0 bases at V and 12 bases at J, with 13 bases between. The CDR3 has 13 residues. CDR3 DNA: TGTGCCAGCAGCGTAGGCAGGGGTCTTGCGCAGTTCTTC. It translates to CASSVGRGLAQFF.

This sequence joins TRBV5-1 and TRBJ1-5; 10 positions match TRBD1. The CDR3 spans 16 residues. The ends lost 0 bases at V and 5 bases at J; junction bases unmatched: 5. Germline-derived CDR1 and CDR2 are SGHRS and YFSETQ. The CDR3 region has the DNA TGCGCCAGCAGCTTGGAGGGGACAGGGGCCCATCAGCCCCAGCATTTT. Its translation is CASSLEGTGAHQPQHF.

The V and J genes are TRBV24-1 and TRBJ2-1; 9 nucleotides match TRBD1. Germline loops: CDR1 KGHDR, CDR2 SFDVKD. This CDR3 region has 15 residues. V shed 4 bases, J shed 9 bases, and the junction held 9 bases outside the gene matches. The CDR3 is CATSDPGTGTGEQFF. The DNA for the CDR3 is TGTGCCACCAGTGACCCCGGGACAGGGACTGGTGAGCAGTTCTTC.

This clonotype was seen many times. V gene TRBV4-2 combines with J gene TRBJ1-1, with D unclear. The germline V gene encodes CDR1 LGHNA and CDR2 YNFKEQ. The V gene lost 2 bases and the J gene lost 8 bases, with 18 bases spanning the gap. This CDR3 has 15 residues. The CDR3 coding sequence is TGTGCCAGCAGCCAACCTTCGACCCGAGGTTTAGAAGCTTTCTTT. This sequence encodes CASSQPSTRGLEAFF.

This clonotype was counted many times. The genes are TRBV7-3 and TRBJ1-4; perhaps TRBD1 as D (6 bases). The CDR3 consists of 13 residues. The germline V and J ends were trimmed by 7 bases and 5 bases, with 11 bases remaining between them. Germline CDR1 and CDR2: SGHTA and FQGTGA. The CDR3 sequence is CASTAGVNEKLFF. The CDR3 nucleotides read TGTGCCAGCACGGCAGGGGTAAATGAAAAACTGTTTTTT.

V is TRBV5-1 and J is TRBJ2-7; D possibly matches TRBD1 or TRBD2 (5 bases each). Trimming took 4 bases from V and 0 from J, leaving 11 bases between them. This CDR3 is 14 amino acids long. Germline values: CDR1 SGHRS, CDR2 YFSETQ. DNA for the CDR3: TGCGCCAGCAGCCCCTCGGGGACCTCCTACGAGCAGTACTTC. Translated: CASSPSGTSYEQYF. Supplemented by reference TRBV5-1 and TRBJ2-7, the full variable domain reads KAGVTQTPRYLIKTRGQQVTLSCSPISGHRSVSWYQQTPGQGLQFLFEYFSETQRNKGNFPGRFSGRQFSNSRSEMNVSTLELGDSALYLCASSPSGTSYEQYFGPGTRLTVT.

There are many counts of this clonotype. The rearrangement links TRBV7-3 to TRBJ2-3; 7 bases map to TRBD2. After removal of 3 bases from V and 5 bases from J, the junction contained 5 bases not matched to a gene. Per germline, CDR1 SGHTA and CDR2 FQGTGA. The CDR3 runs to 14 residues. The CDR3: CASSFRGGRDTQYF. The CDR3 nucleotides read TGTGCCAGCAGCTTCCGCGGGGGAAGAGATACGCAGTATTTT.

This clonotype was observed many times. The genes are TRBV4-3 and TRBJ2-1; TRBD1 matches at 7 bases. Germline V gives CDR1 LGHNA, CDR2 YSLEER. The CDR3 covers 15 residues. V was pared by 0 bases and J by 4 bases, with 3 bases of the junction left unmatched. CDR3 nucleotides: TGCGCCAGCAGCCAAGACCCAGGGGGATACAATGAGCAGTTCTTC. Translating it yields CASSQDPGGYNEQFF.

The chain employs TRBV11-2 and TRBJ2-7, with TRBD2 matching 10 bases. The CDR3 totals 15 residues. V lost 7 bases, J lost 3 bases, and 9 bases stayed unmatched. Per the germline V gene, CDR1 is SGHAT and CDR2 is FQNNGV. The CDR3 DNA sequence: TGTGCCAGCACCCTGGGGCTAGCGGGGGTCTACGAGCAGTACTTC. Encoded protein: CASTLGLAGVYEQYF.

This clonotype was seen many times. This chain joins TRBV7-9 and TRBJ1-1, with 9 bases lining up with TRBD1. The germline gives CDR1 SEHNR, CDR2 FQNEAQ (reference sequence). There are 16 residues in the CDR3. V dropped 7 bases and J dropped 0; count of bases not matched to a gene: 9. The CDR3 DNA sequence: TGTGCCAGCAAAAGTCCCGGGACAGGGATGAACACTGAAGCTTTCTTT. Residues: CASKSPGTGMNTEAFF.

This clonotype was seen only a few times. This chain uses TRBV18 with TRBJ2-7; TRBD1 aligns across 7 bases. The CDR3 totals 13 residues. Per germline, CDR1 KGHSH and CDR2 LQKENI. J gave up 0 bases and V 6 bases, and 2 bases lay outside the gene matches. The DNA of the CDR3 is TGTGCCAGCTCCGGGACAGACTCCTACGAGCAGTACTTC. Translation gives CASSGTDSYEQYF.

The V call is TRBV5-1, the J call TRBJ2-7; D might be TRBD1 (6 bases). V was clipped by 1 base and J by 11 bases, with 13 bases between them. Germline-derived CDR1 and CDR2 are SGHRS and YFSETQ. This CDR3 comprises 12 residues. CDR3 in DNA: TGCGCCAGCAGCTTGTCACAGGGATCCGAGTACTTC. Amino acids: CASSLSQGSEYF.

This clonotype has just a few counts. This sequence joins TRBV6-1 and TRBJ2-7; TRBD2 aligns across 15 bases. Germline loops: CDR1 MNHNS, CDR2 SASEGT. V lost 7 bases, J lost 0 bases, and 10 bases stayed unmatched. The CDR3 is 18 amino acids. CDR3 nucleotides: TGTGCCAGCACCACGGGACTAGCGGGGGGCTCGAGCTCCTACGAGCAGTACTTC. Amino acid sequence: CASTTGLAGGSSSYEQYF.

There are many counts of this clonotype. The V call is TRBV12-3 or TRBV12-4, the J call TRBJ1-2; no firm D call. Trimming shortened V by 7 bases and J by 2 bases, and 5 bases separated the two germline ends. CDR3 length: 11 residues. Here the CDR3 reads CASIGNYGYTF. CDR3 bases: TGTGCCAGCATCGGAAACTATGGCTACACCTTC.

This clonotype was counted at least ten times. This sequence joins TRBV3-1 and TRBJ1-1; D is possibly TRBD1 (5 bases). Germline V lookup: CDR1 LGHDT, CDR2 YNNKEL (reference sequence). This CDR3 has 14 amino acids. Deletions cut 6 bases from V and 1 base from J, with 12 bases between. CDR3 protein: CASSVRGGNTEAFF. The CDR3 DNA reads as TGTGCCAGCAGTGTTCGGGGGGGGAACACTGAAGCTTTCTTT. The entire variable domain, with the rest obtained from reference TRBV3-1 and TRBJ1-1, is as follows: DTAVSQTPKYLVTQMGNDKSIKCEQNLGHDTMYWYKQDSKKFLKIMFSYNNKELIINETVPNRFSPKSPDKAHLNLHINSLELGDSAVYFCASSVRGGNTEAFFGQGTRLTVV.

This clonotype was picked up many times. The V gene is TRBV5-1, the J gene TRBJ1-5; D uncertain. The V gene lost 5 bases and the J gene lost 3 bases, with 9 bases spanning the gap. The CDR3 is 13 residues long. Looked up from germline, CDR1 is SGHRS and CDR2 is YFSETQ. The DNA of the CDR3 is TGCGCCAGCAGTAGGAGTTACAATCAGCCCCAGCATTTT. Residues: CASSRSYNQPQHF.

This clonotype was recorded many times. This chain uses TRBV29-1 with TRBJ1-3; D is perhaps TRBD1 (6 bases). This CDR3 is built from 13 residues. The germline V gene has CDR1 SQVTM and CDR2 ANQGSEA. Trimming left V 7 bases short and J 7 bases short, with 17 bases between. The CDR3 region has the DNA TGCAGCGCCGTGGCCGGGGGCGCGAACACCATATATTTT. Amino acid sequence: CSAVAGGANTIYF.